These 23 T cell receptor beta chains were all obtained from the same sample, sequenced in a study of blood T cell repertoires in COVID-19. The method was immunoSEQ multiplex PCR; TCRdb's version includes in-frame clones alone and lacks a portion of them. The table shows 250,000 to 300,000 clones, with more than 80% occurring only once. Sequenced input: PBMCs or T cells enriched from blood (not recorded which). The source is a woman aged 25 to 39 who had recovered from COVID-19.

The chain has TRBV19 and TRBJ1-2, with unresolved D. The CDR3 totals 14 residues. Germline V gene data show CDR1 as LNHDA and CDR2 as SQIVND (reference sequence). Trimming removed 5 bases at V and 3 bases at J, with 13 bases between. CDR3 loop: CASSPDAADYGYTF. The CDR3 DNA reads as TGTGCCAGTAGTCCGGATGCGGCTGACTATGGCTACACCTTC.

The V gene is TRBV29-1, the J gene TRBJ1-4, with a weak D call TRBD1 (5 bases). The CDR3 has 10 amino acids. The germline gives CDR1 SQVTM, CDR2 ANQGSEA. Trimming left V 7 bases short and J 7 bases short, with 7 bases between. This CDR3 is CSGRGEKLFF. DNA for the CDR3: TGCAGCGGGAGGGGTGAAAAACTGTTTTTT. The whole variable domain, filled in from reference TRBV29-1 and TRBJ1-4, reads SAVISQKPSRDICQRGTSLTIQCQVDSQVTMMFWYRQQPGQSLTLIATANQGSEATYESGFVIDKFPISRPNLTFSTLTVSNMSPEDSSIYLCSGRGEKLFFGSGTQLSVL.

The V and J genes are TRBV19 and TRBJ1-5; TRBD1 aligns across 8 bases. The CDR3 runs 14 residues. Germline CDR1 and CDR2: LNHDA and SQIVND (reference sequence). V lost 5 bases, J lost 4 bases, and 4 bases stayed unmatched. CDR3 amino acids: CASSPTGVNQPQHF. In DNA form, the CDR3 reads TGTGCCAGTAGTCCGACAGGGGTGAATCAGCCCCAGCATTTT.

This chain connects TRBV6-5 to TRBJ2-7; TRBD2 aligns across 9 bases. Per the germline V gene, CDR1 is MNHEY and CDR2 is SVGAGI. V gave up 2 bases and J gave up 0 bases; unmatched junction bases: 2. The CDR3 is made up of 15 amino acids. CDR3 bases: TGTGCCAGCAGTTACCCTAGCGGGGACTCCTACGAGCAGTACTTC. Protein product: CASSYPSGDSYEQYF.

This chain links TRBV6-5 with TRBJ2-3; perhaps TRBD1 as D (6 bases). The V end was cut by 6 bases, the J end by 4 bases, with 17 bases between. CDR1 is MNHEY, CDR2 SVGAGI, per germline. This CDR3 has 15 amino acids. In nucleotides, the CDR3 is TGTGCCAGCAGACCTACAGGGAGTCTGGCAGATACGCAGTATTTT. Its protein is CASRPTGSLADTQYF.

This chain uses TRBV19 with TRBJ2-1; 9 nucleotides align to TRBD2. Per the germline V gene, CDR1 is LNHDA and CDR2 is SQIVND (reference sequence). This CDR3 is built from 14 residues. V shed 3 bases, J shed 6 bases, and the junction held 3 bases outside the gene matches. The chain's CDR3 is CASSIGTSFNEQFF. The DNA of the CDR3 is TGTGCCAGTAGTATCGGGACTAGCTTCAATGAGCAGTTCTTC.

This rearrangement joins TRBV5-1 to TRBJ2-2; D gene uncertain. The CDR3 consists of 12 residues. Looked up from germline, CDR1 is SGHRS and CDR2 is YFSETQ. The ends were cut back, 3 bases at V and 5 bases at J, with 5 bases in the middle. The CDR3 is CASSSSTGELFF. The DNA of the CDR3 is TGCGCCAGCAGCTCGAGTACCGGGGAGCTGTTTTTT. The whole variable domain, remainder taken from reference TRBV5-1 and TRBJ2-2, is KAGVTQTPRYLIKTRGQQVTLSCSPISGHRSVSWYQQTPGQGLQFLFEYFSETQRNKGNFPGRFSGRQFSNSRSEMNVSTLELGDSALYLCASSSSTGELFFGEGSRLTVL.

The table lists this clone with a count of one. The chain has TRBV7-9 and TRBJ1-5; D is uncertain. Trimming left V 3 bases short and J 0 bases short, with 15 bases between. CDR3 length: 17 residues. In germline, CDR1 is SEHNR, CDR2 FQNEAQ (reference sequence). The CDR3 DNA reads as TGTGCCAGCAGCTTTGGCTCCACACAATATAGCAATCAGCCCCAGCATTTT. Its protein is CASSFGSTQYSNQPQHF.

The chain is built from TRBV25-1 and TRBJ2-7; D perhaps matches TRBD2 (5 bases). Germline values: CDR1 MGHDK, CDR2 SYGVNS. The V end lost 11 bases, the J end lost 3 bases, and 26 bases lay between the germline ends. The CDR3 covers 16 residues. The CDR3: CAQPNLPLWRVYEQYF. In DNA, the CDR3 is TGTGCCCAGCCCAACTTGCCCCTGTGGCGGGTCTACGAGCAGTACTTC.

This sequence joins TRBV15 and TRBJ2-2, with 9 bases that match TRBD2. Losses at the gene ends were 1 base for V and 1 base for J; bases not matched to a gene: 7. From germline, CDR1 is LNHNV and CDR2 YYDKDF (reference sequence). CDR3 length equals 18 residues. CDR3 DNA: TGTGCCACCAGCAGAGGGGCGAGCGGGAGGCAGAACACCGGGGAGCTGTTTTTT. Translated, it gives CATSRGASGRQNTGELFF. The complete variable domain, with remaining parts taken from reference TRBV15 and TRBJ2-2, reads DAMVIQNPRYQVTQFGKPVTLSCSQTLNHNVMYWYQQKSSQAPKLLFHYYDKDFNNEADTPDNFQSRRPNTSFCFLDIRSPGLGDTAMYLCATSRGASGRQNTGELFFGEGSRLTVL.

The rearrangement uses TRBV6-5 and TRBJ1-2; 8 nucleotides agree with TRBD1. CDR1 is MNHEY and CDR2 is SVGAGI in the germline V gene. This CDR3 region has 13 residues. J gave up 5 bases and V 6 bases, and 5 bases lay outside the gene matches. CDR3 in amino acids: CASSKDRAYGYTF. In nucleotides, the CDR3 is TGTGCCAGCAGCAAGGACAGGGCGTATGGCTACACCTTC.

This clone was counted once. This chain joins TRBV7-2 and TRBJ1-3, with 8 bases matching TRBD1. CDR3 length: 16 amino acids. V shed 5 bases, J shed 0 bases, and the junction held 6 bases outside the gene matches. Looked up from germline, CDR1 is SGHTA and CDR2 is FQGNSA. The CDR3 DNA reads TGTGCCAGCAGCCTGGACAGGGAGAGCTCTGGAAACACCATATATTTT. Protein sequence: CASSLDRESSGNTIYF.

The gene calls are TRBV7-3 and TRBJ1-3; no clear D. The CDR3 sequence is 15 residues long. V was trimmed by 2 bases and J by 0 bases, leaving 8 bases between them. CDR1 is SGHTA, CDR2 FQGTGA, per germline. CDR3 sequence: CASSLSSGSGNTIYF. CDR3 DNA: TGTGCCAGCAGCTTATCCTCAGGCTCTGGAAACACCATATATTTT.

The V and J genes are TRBV28 and TRBJ1-5, with 7 bases aligning to TRBD1. CDR3 length equals 14 residues. Germline assignment: CDR1 MDHEN and CDR2 SYDVKM. Trimming cost V 6 bases and J 3 bases; bases outside gene matches: 5. In DNA form, the CDR3 reads TGTGCCAGCAGCCCGGGACAGAACAATCAGCCCCAGCATTTT. It encodes CASSPGQNNQPQHF.

The gene calls are TRBV10-1 and TRBJ2-5, with a tentative D call TRBD2 (5 bases). The germline V and J ends were trimmed by 0 bases and 7 bases, with 12 bases remaining between them. The germline V gene encodes CDR1 WNHNN and CDR2 SYGVQD (reference sequence). The CDR3 contains 14 residues. Here the CDR3 DNA reads TGCGCCAGCAGTGAGTCGGACTCGCCCGGGACCCAGTACTTC. Its translation is CASSESDSPGTQYF.

This clone showed up just a few times. The chain combines TRBV5-4 with TRBJ2-2; 9 nucleotides align to TRBD2. The V and J ends lost 6 bases and 6 bases, in that order; junction bases with no gene match: 9. This CDR3 spans 15 amino acids. Germline CDR1 SGHNT, CDR2 YYREEE (reference sequence). The DNA for the CDR3 is TGTGCCAGCACGGGGCGGGAGGGCAGTGCCGGGGAGCTGTTTTTT. This sequence encodes CASTGREGSAGELFF.

V usage is TRBV9 and J usage is TRBJ2-3; 7 bases match TRBD1. The CDR3 totals 15 residues. Germline V gene data show CDR1 as SGDLS and CDR2 as YYNGEE. The junction had 7 bases not matched to a gene; V was cut back by 4 bases and J by 2 bases. CDR3 nucleotide sequence: TGTGCCAGCAGCTTTGGGGACAGCCACACAGATACGCAGTATTTT. Translating gives CASSFGDSHTDTQYF.

This clone has more than one count but fewer than ten. The gene calls are TRBV28 and TRBJ2-3, with 8 bases that match TRBD2. V lost 7 bases to trimming and J lost 1 base; unmatched junction nucleotides: 10. The CDR3 covers 16 residues. Germline V CDR1 and CDR2: MDHEN, SYDVKM. The CDR3 DNA follows: TGTGCCAGCATACCCTTAGCGGGACTCGGCACAGATACGCAGTATTTT. Protein product: CASIPLAGLGTDTQYF. Looking up the rest from reference TRBV28 and TRBJ2-3 gives the full variable domain: DVKVTQSSRYLVKRTGEKVFLECVQDMDHENMFWYRQDPGLGLRLIYFSYDVKMKEKGDIPEGYSVSREKKERFSLILESASTNQTSMYLCASIPLAGLGTDTQYFGPGTRLTVL.

The sample holds one count of this clone. The V and J genes are TRBV4-1 and TRBJ2-3; D not certain. The V gene's germline CDR1 is MGHRA and CDR2 YSYEKL. V lost 5 bases to trimming and J lost 3 bases, with 12 bases between them. The CDR3 spans 14 residues. The CDR3 DNA is TGCGCCAGCAGCGAGACACCCCGAACAGATACGCAGTATTTT. Its translation: CASSETPRTDTQYF.

V and J are TRBV5-8 and TRBJ2-2; 8 bases match TRBD2. The germline CDR1 and CDR2 sequences are SGHTS and YDEGEE. The CDR3 covers 15 residues. J lost 1 base, V lost 5 bases, and 4 bases had no gene match. DNA of the CDR3: TGTGCCAGCAGTTCCGGGACTAGGAACACCGGGGAGCTGTTTTTT. Residues: CASSSGTRNTGELFF.

This chain links TRBV10-3 with TRBJ1-2; D is unresolved. With 10 bases removed from V and 2 bases from J, the gap between germline ends came to 20 bases. CDR1 and CDR2 from the germline V gene are ENHRY and SYGVKD. CDR3 length: 15 residues. Here the CDR3 reads CATRGEGGGNYGYTF. DNA for the CDR3: TGTGCCACTCGCGGGGAGGGAGGAGGAAACTATGGCTACACCTTC.

The chain joins TRBV4-3 to TRBJ2-5; TRBD2 might be the D (5 bases). V lost 1 base and J 5 bases, leaving 8 bases between the germline ends. The CDR3 contains 13 residues. Germline loops: CDR1 LGHNA, CDR2 YSLEER. The CDR3 DNA reads as TGCGCCAGCAGCCAAGCGAGAGGGGAGACCCAGTACTTC. Translated: CASSQARGETQYF.

The J gene is TRBJ1-2, the V gene TRBV15; TRBD1 matches at 10 bases. CDR1 is LNHNV and CDR2 is YYDKDF in the germline V gene (reference sequence). J gave up 4 bases and V 3 bases, and 11 bases lay outside the gene matches. The CDR3 contains 17 residues. The CDR3 sequence: CATSRRSGTGEGYGYTF. In DNA, the CDR3 is TGTGCCACCAGCAGGCGATCCGGGACAGGGGAAGGCTATGGCTACACCTTC.